This T cell receptor (beta chain) was identified in a study of OX40 agonist ivuxolimab in advanced cancers. Autoimmune disease history or systemic immunosuppression excluded patients. TCRdb keeps only in-frame clones here, not all; method: immunoSEQ multiplex PCR. In the table there are some 45,000 clones, just over 85% of which are singletons. The CDR3 is 14 residues long. Germline CDR1 MGHRA, CDR2 YSYEKL. Trimming cost V 1 base and J 7 bases, with 10 bases left between them. Sequenced here: CD4+ or CD8+ T cells sorted from blood, sampled in a trial of the OX40 agonist ivuxolimab. This receptor was identified in an adult with an advanced solid tumor such as melanoma, head and neck, liver or kidney cancer. The chain uses TRBV4-1 and TRBJ2-2; a weak D match, TRBD1 (5 bases). The CDR3 sequence is CASSQGGLNGELFF. In DNA, the CDR3 is TGCGCCAGCAGCCAAGGGGGCCTTAACGGGGAGCTGTTTTTT.